The T cell receptor beta chain under discussion was sequenced for a study of blood T cell repertoires in COVID-19. Assay used: immunoSEQ multiplex PCR; TCRdb lists only in-frame clones, some missing. Of hundreds of thousands of clones listed, 70% to 90% were seen once; the top ten hold around 3.3%. CDR3 size: 13 residues. V was pared by 5 bases and J by 0 bases, with 5 bases between. The germline gives CDR1 SGHTA, CDR2 FQGNSA. The sample was peripheral blood. The TCR comes from a man younger than 35 with active or convalescent COVID-19. The rearrangement uses TRBV7-2 and TRBJ1-5; no reliable D call. CDR3 nucleotides: TGTGCCAGCAGCGTTTATAGCAATCAGCCCCAGCATTTT. As protein: CASSVYSNQPQHF.